This is a list of T cell receptor beta chains from one sample in a study of CDR3 diversity in severe acne. TCRdb used MiXCR to reprocess the PCR reads, holding one entry per CDR3 protein. This sample carries around 100,000 distinct CDR3 sequences, roughly 51% of them seen once, and the ten largest clones take 12%. The sample comprised blood. Every receptor here comes from a male donor with acne. Both conserved end residues are part of each CDR3. The order of the fields is J gene, CDR3 length, clone size, V gene, D gene, CDR3 DNA, CDR3 protein. The D gene is left open where the match is weak. The size of a clone is reported for some rows only, either as once, few or many, or as a class for expanded clones.

j_gene: TRBJ2-3; len: 16; abundance: .; v_gene: TRBV6-5; d_gene: .; CDR3nt: TGTGCCAGCAGTTACTCGATTACCTCGGGCACAGATACGCAGTATTTT; CDR3aa: CASSYSITSGTDTQYF
j_gene: TRBJ2-7; len: 19; abundance: .; v_gene: TRBV5-8; d_gene: .; CDR3nt: TGTGCCAGCAGCTTGGATCCGGGTGTGAGCCCAGGGTGGGTCAACGAGCAGTACTTC; CDR3aa: CASSLDPGVSPGWVNEQYF
j_gene: TRBJ2-3; len: 17; abundance: .; v_gene: TRBV25-1; d_gene: TRBD2; CDR3nt: TGTGCCAGCAGCGATGGGACTAGCGGGAGGTGGGCAGATACGCAGTATTTT; CDR3aa: CASSDGTSGRWADTQYF
j_gene: TRBJ1-1; len: 11; abundance: few; v_gene: TRBV3-1; d_gene: .; CDR3nt: TGTGCCAGCAGGTCGTCCACTGAAGCTTTCTTT; CDR3aa: CASRSSTEAFF
j_gene: TRBJ1-1; len: 13; abundance: many; v_gene: TRBV4-1; d_gene: .; CDR3nt: TGCGCCAGCAGCACTAGCCGGGGGGCTGAAGCTTTCTTT; CDR3aa: CASSTSRGAEAFF
j_gene: TRBJ1-1; len: 12; abundance: many; v_gene: TRBV10-3; d_gene: .; CDR3nt: TGTGCCATCAGTGAGGACACCCGAAGAGCTTTCTTT; CDR3aa: CAISEDTRRAFF
j_gene: TRBJ2-7; len: 15; abundance: .; v_gene: TRBV6-6; d_gene: .; CDR3nt: TGTGCCATCAGTGATTCTCCCAGCGGCTCCTACGAGCAGTACTTC; CDR3aa: CAISDSPSGSYEQYF
j_gene: TRBJ2-3; len: 14; abundance: .; v_gene: TRBV5-1; d_gene: TRBD2; CDR3nt: TGCGCCAGTCGGGGGGCTAGCGGGTTGGATACGCAGTATTTT; CDR3aa: CASRGASGLDTQYF
j_gene: TRBJ1-1; len: 14; abundance: .; v_gene: TRBV29-1; d_gene: .; CDR3nt: TGCAGCGTTGACCCTACAGGGATGAACACTGAAGCTTTCTTT; CDR3aa: CSVDPTGMNTEAFF
j_gene: TRBJ2-6; len: 15; abundance: .; v_gene: TRBV25-1; d_gene: TRBD1; CDR3nt: TGTGCCAGCAGGAAGGGGGCCTCTGGGGCCAACGTCCTGACTTTC; CDR3aa: CASRKGASGANVLTF
j_gene: TRBJ1-1; len: 14; abundance: many; v_gene: TRBV7-9; d_gene: .; CDR3nt: TGTGCCAGCAGCCGGACGCAAATGAACACTGAAGCTTTCTTT; CDR3aa: CASSRTQMNTEAFF
j_gene: TRBJ2-1; len: 16; abundance: many; v_gene: TRBV10-3; d_gene: TRBD2; CDR3nt: TGTGCCATCAGTGCAGGAGGACTAGCGGGAGGGGGTGAGCAGTTCTTC; CDR3aa: CAISAGGLAGGGEQFF
j_gene: TRBJ2-7; len: 16; abundance: .; v_gene: TRBV13; d_gene: TRBD2; CDR3nt: TGTGCCAGCAGTTCCGGGACTAGCGGGGGGAACTACGAGCAGTACTTC; CDR3aa: CASSSGTSGGNYEQYF
j_gene: TRBJ1-5; len: 14; abundance: few; v_gene: TRBV6-1; d_gene: .; CDR3nt: TGTGCCAGCATTCGAAGACAGGGCAATCAGCCCCAGCATTTT; CDR3aa: CASIRRQGNQPQHF
j_gene: TRBJ1-4; len: 17; abundance: .; v_gene: TRBV7-9; d_gene: .; CDR3nt: TGTGCCAGCAGCTACCGCAAAATGGACGGCCGAGGTTCGGAACTGTTTTTT; CDR3aa: CASSYRKMDGRGSELFF
j_gene: TRBJ1-5; len: 14; abundance: .; v_gene: TRBV4-1; d_gene: .; CDR3nt: TGCGCCAGCAGCCCCGGGACCGACATTCAGCCCCAGCATTTT; CDR3aa: CASSPGTDIQPQHF
j_gene: TRBJ2-3; len: 14; abundance: many; v_gene: TRBV24-1; d_gene: .; CDR3nt: TGTGCCACCAGGGGGACATCTTGGGCAGATACGCAGTATTTT; CDR3aa: CATRGTSWADTQYF
j_gene: TRBJ2-7; len: 14; abundance: few; v_gene: TRBV7-2; d_gene: .; CDR3nt: TGTGCCAGCAGCTTCGGCGGGACACTCTACGAGCAGTACTTC; CDR3aa: CASSFGGTLYEQYF
j_gene: TRBJ2-1; len: 12; abundance: medium-sized; v_gene: TRBV7-2; d_gene: .; CDR3nt: TGTGCCAGCAGCTCAGACCTTGTTGAGCAGTTCTTC; CDR3aa: CASSSDLVEQFF
j_gene: TRBJ2-1; len: 16; abundance: .; v_gene: TRBV28; d_gene: .; CDR3nt: TGTGCCAGCAGTCCCTCAGGGGAGACCTCCTACAATGAGCAGTTCTTC; CDR3aa: CASSPSGETSYNEQFF
j_gene: TRBJ2-7; len: 15; abundance: few; v_gene: TRBV11-2; d_gene: .; CDR3nt: TGTGCCAGCAGCTTATCCACAATGAGCTCCTACGAGCAGTACTTC; CDR3aa: CASSLSTMSSYEQYF
j_gene: TRBJ1-1; len: 14; abundance: .; v_gene: TRBV29-1; d_gene: .; CDR3nt: TGCAGCGCCCTCGGGGCCCTCATGAACACTGAAGCTTTCTTT; CDR3aa: CSALGALMNTEAFF
j_gene: TRBJ2-3; len: 18; abundance: .; v_gene: TRBV25-1; d_gene: TRBD2; CDR3nt: TGTGCCAGCAGTTACCAGGCACCGGGACTAGCGGAAGGAGATACGCAGTATTTT; CDR3aa: CASSYQAPGLAEGDTQYF
j_gene: TRBJ1-5; len: 16; abundance: many; v_gene: TRBV19; d_gene: TRBD1; CDR3nt: TGTGCCAGTCTGGATCGGGACAGGGGAAGCAATCAGCCCCAGCATTTT; CDR3aa: CASLDRDRGSNQPQHF
j_gene: TRBJ1-1; len: 12; abundance: .; v_gene: TRBV9; d_gene: .; CDR3nt: TGTGCCAGCAGCGCGGGTGGCACTGAAGCTTTCTTT; CDR3aa: CASSAGGTEAFF
j_gene: TRBJ2-7; len: 19; abundance: many; v_gene: TRBV14; d_gene: TRBD1; CDR3nt: TGTGCCAGCAGCCAAGATCTTGGTCCCGGGACAGGGCACTCCTACGAGCAGTACTTC; CDR3aa: CASSQDLGPGTGHSYEQYF
j_gene: TRBJ2-5; len: 13; abundance: .; v_gene: TRBV20-1; d_gene: .; CDR3nt: TGCAGTGCTAGAGACCACGGCCAAGAGACCCAGTACTTC; CDR3aa: CSARDHGQETQYF
j_gene: TRBJ1-1; len: 13; abundance: many; v_gene: TRBV9; d_gene: .; CDR3nt: TGTGCCAGCAGCCCCGAGGGGAGAACTGAAGCTTTCTTT; CDR3aa: CASSPEGRTEAFF
j_gene: TRBJ1-5; len: 15; abundance: .; v_gene: TRBV4-3; d_gene: .; CDR3nt: TGCGCCAGCAGCCAATATGACAGCCCCAATCAGCCCCAGCATTTT; CDR3aa: CASSQYDSPNQPQHF
j_gene: TRBJ2-5; len: 12; abundance: .; v_gene: TRBV2; d_gene: TRBD2; CDR3nt: TGTACAAGCGGGAGGGCCCGGGAGACCCAGTACTTC; CDR3aa: CTSGRARETQYF
j_gene: TRBJ1-4; len: 13; abundance: many; v_gene: TRBV10-3; d_gene: .; CDR3nt: TGTGCCAGCGGGTATCGACAGAATGAAAAACTGTTTTTT; CDR3aa: CASGYRQNEKLFF
j_gene: TRBJ1-1; len: 13; abundance: many; v_gene: TRBV5-1; d_gene: .; CDR3nt: TGCGCCAGCAGCTTAACAGGGTTCACTGAAGCTTTCTTT; CDR3aa: CASSLTGFTEAFF
j_gene: TRBJ1-1; len: 13; abundance: many; v_gene: TRBV29-1; d_gene: .; CDR3nt: TGCAGCGGCCGAAGAGCTTCAGACACTGAAGCTTTCTTT; CDR3aa: CSGRRASDTEAFF
j_gene: TRBJ2-7; len: 16; abundance: few; v_gene: TRBV27; d_gene: .; CDR3nt: TGTGCCAGCAGTTTATCGTGGGGAGGAAGCTCCTACGAGCAGTACTTC; CDR3aa: CASSLSWGGSSYEQYF